A single sample gave rise to the 21 T cell receptor beta chains below, sequenced in a study of T cell clones after liver transplantation. This table comes from immunoSEQ multiplex PCR, and its TCRdb copy is limited to in-frame clones, with some not included. The data contain 85,000 to 130,000 clones, 80% to 85% of them singletons. Sequenced here: CD4+ T cells from blood, sampled before liver transplant. These receptors all stem from a human donor who received a liver transplant.

The chain has TRBV30 and TRBJ2-2; 7 bases match TRBD2. This CDR3 has 14 amino acids. With 8 bases clipped from V and 7 bases from J, the junction kept 13 bases outside the gene matches. Germline values: CDR1 GTSNPN, CDR2 SVGIG (reference sequence). The CDR3, as DNA: TGTGCCAGCTTAGCGGGTGGAAGCCTCGGGGAGCTGTTTTTT. The encoded protein is CASLAGGSLGELFF.

The chain links TRBV5-1 to TRBJ2-7; 12 bases are a match to TRBD1. The CDR3 is 16 residues long. CDR1 and CDR2 (germline): SGHRS, YFSETQ. V gave up 3 bases and J gave up 0 bases; unmatched junction bases: 4. As DNA, the CDR3 is TGCGCCAGCAGCTCGGGACAGGGGGCGAGCTCCTACGAGCAGTACTTC. This gives the protein CASSSGQGASSYEQYF.

This chain uses TRBV27 with TRBJ2-5; D may be TRBD1 (5 bases). V was cut by 3 bases and J by 7 bases, with 12 bases left in between. This CDR3 has 13 amino acids. Germline loops: CDR1 MNHEY, CDR2 SMNVEV (reference sequence). This CDR3 reads CASSLGQKGTQYF. The CDR3 nucleotides are TGTGCCAGCAGTTTGGGGCAGAAGGGGACCCAGTACTTC.

The chain links TRBV6-1 to TRBJ1-4, with no clear D. The V gene's germline CDR1 is MNHNS and CDR2 SASEGT. This CDR3 contains 15 residues. V was shortened by 4 bases and J by 0 bases, with 9 bases between the two germline ends. CDR3 coding DNA: TGTGCCAGCAGTGGTCGGGGTGCAACTAATGAAAAACTGTTTTTT. Its protein is CASSGRGATNEKLFF.

The CDR3 DNA follows: TGTGCCAGCTCACCGGGACAAATTCAAACGCGTGGCTACACCTTC. Protein: CASSPGQIQTRGYTF. The rearrangement joins TRBV18 to TRBJ1-2, with D possibly TRBD1 on 6 matching bases. This CDR3 is built from 15 residues. With 3 bases removed from V and 7 bases from J, the gap between germline ends came to 18 bases. Germline CDR1 is KGHSH and CDR2 is LQKENI.

The CDR3 bases are TGTGCCAGCACCCCAGCGGTTTTTGGGTCCACTGAAGCTTTCTTT. It is translated as CASTPAVFGSTEAFF. V gene TRBV5-4 combines with J gene TRBJ1-1; D is uncertain. Per the germline V gene, CDR1 is SGHNT and CDR2 is YYREEE (reference sequence). V was shortened by 6 bases and J by 4 bases, with 19 bases between the two germline ends. The CDR3 sequence is 15 residues long. The complete variable domain, with remaining parts taken from reference TRBV5-4 and TRBJ1-1, reads ETGVTQSPTHLIKTRGQQVTLRCSSQSGHNTVSWYQQALGQGPQFIFQYYREEENGRGNFPPRFSGLQFPNYSSELNVNALELDDSALYLCASTPAVFGSTEAFFGQGTRLTVV.

The rearrangement uses TRBV13 and TRBJ2-7; D is ambiguous. This CDR3 has 13 residues. Germline lookup yields CDR1 PRHDT and CDR2 FYEKMQ (reference sequence). V was pared by 7 bases and J by 6 bases, with 16 bases between. The DNA of the CDR3 is TGTGCCAGCAATCTCGGACGGTCCGGCGAGCAGTACTTC. Protein product: CASNLGRSGEQYF.

This chain links TRBV20-1 with TRBJ2-7; 8 nucleotides line up with TRBD2. This CDR3 is 11 amino acids long. Per germline, CDR1 DFQATT and CDR2 SNEGSKA (reference sequence). V gave up 5 bases and J gave up 7 bases; unmatched junction bases: 4. This chain's CDR3 is CSAWLAGEQYF. In DNA, the CDR3 is TGCAGTGCTTGGCTAGCGGGTGAGCAGTACTTC.

V usage is TRBV6-1 and J usage is TRBJ2-1; TRBD2 aligns across 9 bases. The length of the CDR3 is 15 residues. Germline V gene data show CDR1 as MNHNS and CDR2 as SASEGT. V was pared by 6 bases and J by 7 bases, with 10 bases of the junction left unmatched. The chain's CDR3 is CASRRSGGLSNEQFF. CDR3 sequence (DNA): TGTGCCAGCAGAAGGAGCGGGGGGCTTAGTAATGAGCAGTTCTTC.

The genes are TRBV10-3 and TRBJ1-4; D perhaps matches TRBD1 (5 bases). The ends were cut back, 0 bases at V and 8 bases at J, with 7 bases in the middle. The length of the CDR3 is 13 residues. In germline, CDR1 is ENHRY, CDR2 SYGVKD. CDR3 in amino acids: CAISESRGEKLFF. The CDR3 coding sequence is TGTGCCATCAGTGAGTCTCGGGGGGAAAAACTGTTTTTT.

This sequence joins TRBV30 and TRBJ1-1; TRBD1 might be the D (5 bases). V shed 3 bases and J shed 1 base, with 9 bases lying between them. Germline-derived CDR1 and CDR2 are GTSNPN and SVGIG (reference sequence). The CDR3 is made up of 13 amino acids. CDR3 DNA sequence: TGTGCCTGGAGGGGGGGACCGAACACTGAAGCTTTCTTT. The encoded protein is CAWRGGPNTEAFF.

The chain recombines TRBV10-3 with TRBJ2-1; 8 bases match TRBD2. The CDR3 loop spans 15 amino acids. Germline V gives CDR1 ENHRY, CDR2 SYGVKD. The V segment lost 2 bases and the J segment 5 bases; nucleotides outside the gene matches: 5. The CDR3 loop is CAISEPTSANNEQFF. The CDR3 nucleotides are TGTGCCATCAGTGAGCCGACTAGCGCGAACAATGAGCAGTTCTTC.

This chain connects TRBV15 to TRBJ2-2; D might be TRBD2 (6 bases). This CDR3 is built from 14 residues. Germline V gene sequence: CDR1 LNHNV, CDR2 YYDKDF (reference sequence). Trimming pared 5 bases from V and 2 bases from J, leaving 9 bases between. CDR3 sequence reads: CATSPGDNTGELFF. Here the CDR3 DNA reads TGTGCCACCAGCCCGGGGGATAACACCGGGGAGCTGTTTTTT.

The rearrangement links TRBV27 to TRBJ1-1; 9 positions match TRBD1. V was pared by 5 bases and J by 13 bases, with 8 bases of the junction left unmatched. CDR1 is MNHEY, CDR2 SMNVEV, per germline (reference sequence). This CDR3 has 12 amino acids. CDR3 sequence (DNA): TGTGCCAGCAGTATAGGACAGGGGCAAGTTTTCTTT. Its protein is CASSIGQGQVFF.

J is TRBJ1-6 and V is TRBV7-2; unclear D gene. The V end lost 4 bases, the J end lost 9 bases, and 13 bases lay between the germline ends. Looked up from germline, CDR1 is SGHTA and CDR2 is FQGNSA. CDR3 length equals 14 residues. The CDR3 nucleotides read TGTGCCAGCAGCTCCGTCCCGGGCGGTTCACCCCTCCACTTT. It codes for CASSSVPGGSPLHF.

The rearrangement links TRBV5-1 to TRBJ2-2; no firm D call. Trimming stripped 2 bases from V and 0 bases from J, with 8 bases between. The CDR3 extends over 15 amino acids. The germline gives CDR1 SGHRS, CDR2 YFSETQ. In DNA, the CDR3 is TGCGCCAGCAGCTTCCCCGGGCCGAACACCGGGGAGCTGTTTTTT. Its protein is CASSFPGPNTGELFF. The full variable domain, rest sourced from reference TRBV5-1 and TRBJ2-2, is KAGVTQTPRYLIKTRGQQVTLSCSPISGHRSVSWYQQTPGQGLQFLFEYFSETQRNKGNFPGRFSGRQFSNSRSEMNVSTLELGDSALYLCASSFPGPNTGELFFGEGSRLTVL.

V usage is TRBV28 and J usage is TRBJ2-3; either TRBD1 or TRBD2 may fit D (5 bases each). Germline assignment: CDR1 MDHEN and CDR2 SYDVKM. CDR3 length equals 13 residues. Trimming pared 5 bases from V and 8 bases from J, leaving 14 bases between. The DNA of the CDR3 is TGTGCCAGCAGTGTCGCTTATGGGGGTACGCAGTATTTT. It specifies CASSVAYGGTQYF.

This clone has more than one count but fewer than ten. J is TRBJ2-2 and V is TRBV27; D gene ambiguous. The CDR3 sequence is 14 residues long. V lost 6 bases and J 4 bases, leaving 12 bases between the germline ends. The germline gives CDR1 MNHEY, CDR2 SMNVEV (reference sequence). CDR3 in amino acids: CASSFARVTGELFF. Here the CDR3 DNA reads TGTGCCAGCAGCTTTGCCCGGGTCACCGGGGAGCTGTTTTTT.

The rearrangement links TRBV6-1 to TRBJ1-5, with 8 bases that match TRBD1. The CDR3 sequence is 15 residues long. Looked up from germline, CDR1 is MNHNS and CDR2 is SASEGT. With 6 bases clipped from V and 2 bases from J, the junction kept 6 bases outside the gene matches. Written as DNA, the CDR3 is TGTGCCAGCAGCCCCGGACAGGGAGGCAATCAGCCCCAGCATTTT. Its translation is CASSPGQGGNQPQHF.

The CDR3, as DNA: TGTGCCAGCAGGAGGGACGGCGGACCCAACACTGAAGCTTTCTTT. Protein: CASRRDGGPNTEAFF. The genes are TRBV6-5 and TRBJ1-1; D possibly corresponds to TRBD1 (5 bases). With 6 bases removed from V and 2 bases from J, the gap between germline ends came to 16 bases. Germline V CDR1 and CDR2: MNHEY, SVGAGI. The CDR3 extends over 15 amino acids.

The chain joins TRBV25-1 to TRBJ2-1, with D possibly being TRBD2 (6 bases). In germline, CDR1 is MGHDK, CDR2 SYGVNS. The CDR3 runs 14 residues. V was cut by 5 bases and J by 5 bases, with 13 bases left in between. CDR3 sequence: CASSRRDFHNEQFF. The CDR3 DNA follows: TGTGCCAGCAGTCGCCGGGACTTCCACAATGAGCAGTTCTTC.